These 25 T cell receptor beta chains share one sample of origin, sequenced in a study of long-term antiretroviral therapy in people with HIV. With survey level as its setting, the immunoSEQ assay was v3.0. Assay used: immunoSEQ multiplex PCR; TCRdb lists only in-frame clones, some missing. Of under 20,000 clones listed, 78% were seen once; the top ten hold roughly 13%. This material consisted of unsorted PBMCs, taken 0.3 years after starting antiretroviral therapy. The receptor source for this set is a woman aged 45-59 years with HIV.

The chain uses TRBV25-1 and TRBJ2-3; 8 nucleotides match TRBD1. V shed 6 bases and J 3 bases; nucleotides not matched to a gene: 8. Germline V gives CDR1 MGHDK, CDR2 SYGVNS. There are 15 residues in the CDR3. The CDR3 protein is CASSPPDRVTDTQYF. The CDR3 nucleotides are TGTGCCAGCAGCCCTCCGGACAGGGTGACAGATACGCAGTATTTT.

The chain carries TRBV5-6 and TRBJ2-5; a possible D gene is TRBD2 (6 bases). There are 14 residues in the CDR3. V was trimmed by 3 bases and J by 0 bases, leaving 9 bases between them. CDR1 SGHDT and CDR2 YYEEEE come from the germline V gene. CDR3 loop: CASSSLAYQETQYF. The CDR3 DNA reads TGTGCCAGCAGCTCGCTAGCGTACCAAGAGACCCAGTACTTC.

The CDR3 spells CASSSQRGGYEQYF. The CDR3 region has the DNA TGTGCCAGCAGTTCACAACGGGGAGGGTACGAGCAGTACTTC. This sequence joins TRBV27 and TRBJ2-7, with 7 bases identical to TRBD2. The CDR3 runs 14 residues. The V gene's germline CDR1 is MNHEY and CDR2 SMNVEV (reference sequence). V lost 4 bases and J lost 4; bases outside the gene matches: 7.

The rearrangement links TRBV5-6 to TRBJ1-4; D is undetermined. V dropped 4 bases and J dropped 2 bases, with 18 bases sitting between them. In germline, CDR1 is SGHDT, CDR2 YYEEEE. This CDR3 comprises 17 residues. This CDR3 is CASSLRTIEATNEKLFF. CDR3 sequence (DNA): TGTGCCAGCAGCCTGCGGACTATCGAAGCGACTAATGAAAAACTGTTTTTT. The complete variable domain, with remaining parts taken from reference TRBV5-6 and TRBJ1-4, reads DAGVTQSPTHLIKTRGQQVTLRCSPKSGHDTVSWYQQALGQGPQFIFQYYEEEERQRGNFPDRFSGHQFPNYSSELNVNALLLGDSALYLCASSLRTIEATNEKLFFGSGTQLSVL.

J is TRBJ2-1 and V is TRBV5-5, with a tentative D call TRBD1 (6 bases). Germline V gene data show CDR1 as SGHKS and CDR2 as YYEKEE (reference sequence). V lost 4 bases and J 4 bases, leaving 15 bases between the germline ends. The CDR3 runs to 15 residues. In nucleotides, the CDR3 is TGTGCCAGCAGCGACAGGCCTGATTTATACAATGAGCAGTTCTTC. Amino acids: CASSDRPDLYNEQFF. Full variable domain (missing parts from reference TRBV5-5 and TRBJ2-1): DAGVTQSPTHLIKTRGQQVTLRCSPISGHKSVSWYQQVLGQGPQFIFQYYEKEERGRGNFPDRFSARQFPNYSSELNVNALLLGDSALYLCASSDRPDLYNEQFFGPGTRLTVL.

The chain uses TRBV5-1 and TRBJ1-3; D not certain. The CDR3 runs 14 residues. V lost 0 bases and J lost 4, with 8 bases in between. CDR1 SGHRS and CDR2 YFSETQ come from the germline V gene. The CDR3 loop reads CASSLAVSGNTIYF. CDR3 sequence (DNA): TGCGCCAGCAGCTTGGCAGTATCCGGAAACACCATATATTTT.

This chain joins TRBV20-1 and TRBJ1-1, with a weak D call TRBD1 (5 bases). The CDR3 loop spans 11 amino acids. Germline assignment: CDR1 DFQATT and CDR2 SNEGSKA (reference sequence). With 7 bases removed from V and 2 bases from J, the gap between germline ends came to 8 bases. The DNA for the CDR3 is TGCAGTGGAGGGGCCAACACTGAAGCTTTCTTT. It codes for CSGGANTEAFF.

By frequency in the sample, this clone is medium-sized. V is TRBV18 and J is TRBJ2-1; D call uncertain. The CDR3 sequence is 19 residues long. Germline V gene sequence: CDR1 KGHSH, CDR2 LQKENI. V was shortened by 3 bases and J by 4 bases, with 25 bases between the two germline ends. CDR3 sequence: CASSPLTSTSDTPYNEQFF. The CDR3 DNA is TGTGCCAGCTCACCTCTAACCTCGACCTCGGATACTCCATACAATGAGCAGTTCTTC.

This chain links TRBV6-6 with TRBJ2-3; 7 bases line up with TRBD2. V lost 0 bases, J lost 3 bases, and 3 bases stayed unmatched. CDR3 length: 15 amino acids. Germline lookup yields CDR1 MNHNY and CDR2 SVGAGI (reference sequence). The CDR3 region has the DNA TGTGCCAGCAGTTACTCTGGCGGGAGAACAGATACGCAGTATTTT. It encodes CASSYSGGRTDTQYF.

The CDR3 nucleotides read TGTGCCAGCAGCTTGTGGCTAGCGGGGGGCACAGATACGCAGTATTTT. It specifies CASSLWLAGGTDTQYF. The chain recombines TRBV5-5 with TRBJ2-3; 10 bases are a match to TRBD2. The V gene's germline CDR1 is SGHKS and CDR2 YYEKEE (reference sequence). Germline trimming cut 1 base from V and 1 base from J; bases unmatched to any gene: 3. The length of the CDR3 is 16 residues.

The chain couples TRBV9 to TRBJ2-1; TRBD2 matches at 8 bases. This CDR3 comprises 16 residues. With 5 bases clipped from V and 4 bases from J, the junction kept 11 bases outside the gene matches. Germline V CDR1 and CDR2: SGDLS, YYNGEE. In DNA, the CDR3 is TGTGCCAGCAGTCCATCGGGGGGGGAGTCTTACAATGAGCAGTTCTTC. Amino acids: CASSPSGGESYNEQFF.

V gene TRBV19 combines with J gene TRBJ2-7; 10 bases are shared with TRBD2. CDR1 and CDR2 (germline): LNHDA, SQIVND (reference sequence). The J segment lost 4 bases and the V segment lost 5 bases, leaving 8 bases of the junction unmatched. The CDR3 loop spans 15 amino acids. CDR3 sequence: CASSLAGVTSYEQYF. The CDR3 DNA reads TGTGCCAGTAGTCTAGCGGGGGTTACTTCGTACGAGCAGTACTTC.

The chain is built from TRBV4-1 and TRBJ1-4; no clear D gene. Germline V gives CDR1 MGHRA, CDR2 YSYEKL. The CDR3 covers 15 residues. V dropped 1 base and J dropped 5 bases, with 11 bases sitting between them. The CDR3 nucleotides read TGCGCCAGCAGCCAAGCGTCGAGGTCCAATGAAAAACTGTTTTTT. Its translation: CASSQASRSNEKLFF.

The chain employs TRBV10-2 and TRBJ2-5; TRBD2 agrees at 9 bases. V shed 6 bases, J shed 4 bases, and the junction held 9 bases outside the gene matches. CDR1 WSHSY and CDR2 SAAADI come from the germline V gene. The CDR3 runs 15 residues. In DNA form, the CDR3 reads TGCGCCAGCAGGAGGGGCGGGGGGGCCTCAGAGACCCAGTACTTC. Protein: CASRRGGGASETQYF.

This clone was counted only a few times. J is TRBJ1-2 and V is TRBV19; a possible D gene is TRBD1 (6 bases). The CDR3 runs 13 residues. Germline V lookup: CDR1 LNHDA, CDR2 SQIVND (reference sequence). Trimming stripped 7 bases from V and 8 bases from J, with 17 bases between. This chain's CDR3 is CASTRDNIFGYTF. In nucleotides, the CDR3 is TGTGCCAGTACTAGGGACAACATATTCGGCTACACCTTC. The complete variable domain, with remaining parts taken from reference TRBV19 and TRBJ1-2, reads DGGITQSPKYLFRKEGQNVTLSCEQNLNHDAMYWYRQDPGQGLRLIYYSQIVNDFQKGDIAEGYSVSREKKESFPLTVTSAQKNPTAFYLCASTRDNIFGYTFGSGTRLTVV.

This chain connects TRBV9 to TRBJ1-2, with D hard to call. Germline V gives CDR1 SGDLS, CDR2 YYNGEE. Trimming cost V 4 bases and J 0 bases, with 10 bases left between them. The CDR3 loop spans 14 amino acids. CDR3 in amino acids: CASSSHGANYGYTF. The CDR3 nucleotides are TGTGCCAGCAGCTCCCACGGAGCTAACTATGGCTACACCTTC. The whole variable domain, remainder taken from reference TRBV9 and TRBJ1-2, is DSGVTQTPKHLITATGQRVTLRCSPRSGDLSVYWYQQSLDQGLQFLIQYYNGEERAKGNILERFSAQQFPDLHSELNLSSLELGDSALYFCASSSHGANYGYTFGSGTRLTVV.

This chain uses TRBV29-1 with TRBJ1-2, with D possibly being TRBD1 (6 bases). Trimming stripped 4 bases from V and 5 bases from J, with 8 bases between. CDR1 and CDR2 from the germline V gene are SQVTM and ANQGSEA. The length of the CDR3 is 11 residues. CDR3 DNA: TGCAGCGTTGGGGGGGCTTATGGCTACACCTTC. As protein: CSVGGAYGYTF.

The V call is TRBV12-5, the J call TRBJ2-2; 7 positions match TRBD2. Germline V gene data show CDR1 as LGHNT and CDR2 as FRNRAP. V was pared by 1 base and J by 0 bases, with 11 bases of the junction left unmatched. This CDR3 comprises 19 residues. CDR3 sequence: CASGLARPLSGPNTGELFF. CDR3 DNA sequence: TGTGCTAGTGGTTTGGCCCGCCCCCTTAGCGGGCCGAACACCGGGGAGCTGTTTTTT.

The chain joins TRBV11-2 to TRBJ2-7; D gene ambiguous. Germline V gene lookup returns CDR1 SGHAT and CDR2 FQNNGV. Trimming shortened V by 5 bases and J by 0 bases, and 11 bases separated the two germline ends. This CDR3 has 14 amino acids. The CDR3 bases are TGTGCCAGCAGCCCCGGAATAGTCTCCTACGAGCAGTACTTC. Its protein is CASSPGIVSYEQYF. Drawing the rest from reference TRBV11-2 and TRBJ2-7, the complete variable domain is EAGVAQSPRYKIIEKRQSVAFWCNPISGHATLYWYQQILGQGPKLLIQFQNNGVVDDSQLPKDRFSAERLKGVDSTLKIQPAKLEDSAVYLCASSPGIVSYEQYFGPGTRLTVT.

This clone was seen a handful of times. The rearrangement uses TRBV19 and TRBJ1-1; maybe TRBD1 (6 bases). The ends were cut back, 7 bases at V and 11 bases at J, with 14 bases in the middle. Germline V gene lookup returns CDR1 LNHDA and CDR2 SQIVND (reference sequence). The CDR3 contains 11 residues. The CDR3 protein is CASNARGGAFF. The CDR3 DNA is TGTGCCAGTAACGCCAGGGGAGGGGCTTTCTTT.

The CDR3 DNA sequence: TGTGCCAGCAGCTTAGAAGGCAGGGGGCTTGCCATATATTTT. Translated: CASSLEGRGLAIYF. This rearrangement joins TRBV7-8 to TRBJ1-3; the match to TRBD1 covers 8 bases. V lost 1 base to trimming and J lost 11 bases; unmatched junction nucleotides: 7. The length of the CDR3 is 14 residues. The V gene's germline CDR1 is SGHVS and CDR2 FQNEAQ. Looking up the rest from reference TRBV7-8 and TRBJ1-3 gives the full variable domain: GAGVSQSPRYKVAKRGQDVALRCDPISGHVSLFWYQQALGQGPEFLTYFQNEAQLDKSGLPSDRFFAERPEGSVSTLKIQRTQQEDSAVYLCASSLEGRGLAIYFGEGSWLTVV.

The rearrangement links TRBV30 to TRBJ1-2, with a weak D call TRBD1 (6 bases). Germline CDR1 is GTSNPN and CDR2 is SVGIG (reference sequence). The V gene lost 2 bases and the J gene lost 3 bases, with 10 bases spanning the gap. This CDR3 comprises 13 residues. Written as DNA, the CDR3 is TGTGCCTGGAGTCAACAGGGCGACTATGGCTACACCTTC. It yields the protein CAWSQQGDYGYTF.

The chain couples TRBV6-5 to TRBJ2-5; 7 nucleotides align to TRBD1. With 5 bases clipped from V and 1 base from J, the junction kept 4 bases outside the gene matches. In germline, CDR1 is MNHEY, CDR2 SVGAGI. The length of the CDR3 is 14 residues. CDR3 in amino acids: CASSKRDSQETQYF. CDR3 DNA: TGTGCCAGCAGTAAGAGGGACAGCCAAGAGACCCAGTACTTC.

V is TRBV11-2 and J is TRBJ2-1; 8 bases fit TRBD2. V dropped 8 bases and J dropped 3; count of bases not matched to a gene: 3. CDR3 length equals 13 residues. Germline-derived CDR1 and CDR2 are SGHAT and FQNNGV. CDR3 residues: CASERGNYNEQFF. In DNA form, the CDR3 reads TGTGCCAGCGAGCGGGGGAACTACAATGAGCAGTTCTTC.

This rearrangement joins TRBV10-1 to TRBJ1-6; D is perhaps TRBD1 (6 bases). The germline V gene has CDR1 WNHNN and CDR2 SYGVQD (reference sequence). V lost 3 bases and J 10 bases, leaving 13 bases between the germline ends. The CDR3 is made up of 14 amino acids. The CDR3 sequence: CASSERGAWSPLHF. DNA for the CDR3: TGCGCCAGCAGTGAAAGGGGGGCTTGGTCACCCCTCCACTTT.